The sequence of this T cell receptor (beta chain) was determined in a study of Graves' ophthalmopathy and Graves' hyperthyroidism (dated by TCRdb to the late 2010s). Background on the whole study: Peripheral blood was collected at initial diagnosis, prior to any treatment. In roughly six hyperthyroidism patients, the T-cell repertoires found in thyroid tissue were compared with those found in blood. For independent validation, a separate cohort was made up of approximately 18 hyperthyroidism patients plus 17 patients who later progressed from hyperthyroidism to ophthalmopathy. To explore V-J signatures that separate ophthalmopathy from hyperthyroidism, a discovery set of about a hundred patients was enrolled, consisting of about 45 with ophthalmopathy and approximately 57 with stable hyperthyroidism. After sampling, hyperthyroidism patients received methimazole starting at 30 mg daily, and ophthalmopathy patients received high-dose intravenous methylprednisolone. The study used TCR beta repertoire signatures to distinguish Graves' ophthalmopathy from Graves' hyperthyroidism and to predict progression to ophthalmopathy. In total, around 130 blood samples were TCR-sequenced: approximately 42 ophthalmopathy, roughly 77 hyperthyroidism and about 17 hyperthyroidism-to-ophthalmopathy patients. Beyond this particular receptor, the publication reports: In validation, the model predicted ophthalmopathy progression with 70.59% sensitivity and 72.22% specificity; fewer than 15 predicted patients were CT-confirmed with GO in a median of approximately six months. Sample size was not statistically predetermined, and group allocation was not concealed from the investigators. Among expanded thyroid clonotypes with frequency above 0.001, most also showed up in blood, which suggests that blood repertoires may reflect the thyroid immune response. In cross-validation, the 13-signature model distinguished ophthalmopathy from stable hyperthyroidism with around 90% sensitivity and about 81% specificity, while in the test set the corresponding values were 80% and 75%.

For CDR1 and CDR2, the germline V gene lists SGHRS and YFSETQ. The CDR3 runs 16 residues from the cysteine to the phenylalanine. Only the CDR3 part of the read is kept: 48 bases, read in frame from the first base. Relative to germline, V is 2 bases shorter and J is 3 bases shorter, with 14 bases between their ends. TCR beta CDR3 regions were amplified from RNA transcripts for repertoire sequencing. HTBI primers and the Qiagen OneStep RT-PCR kit were used in a first-round RT-PCR, which was followed by a second-round multiplex PCR, size selection and purification. Libraries were sequenced on an Illumina HiSeq2000 using paired-end 100 bp reads. The published analysis was carried out like this. SOAPnuke was used to process the reads, throwing out any read that had adapters, had uncalled bases, had a mean Phred below 15, or lacked an exact constant-primer or identifier match. High-quality paired reads were merged with COPE v1.2.5. Clonotypes were defined as unique nucleotide sequences and were aligned to IMGT TRB V, D and J references using MiTCR v1.1. Analysis was restricted to V-J combinations with a frequency above 0.0001, which covered about 99% of repertoires. For each V-J combination, a TCR clonal expansion and chaos score was defined as F50 clonal expansion divided by the chaos observed in the TCRdist matrix. Welch's t-statistics and random forest were used to reduce features to over ten V-J combinations, which were fed into a naive Bayes classifier. Thyroid-blood repertoire similarity was quantified with the Morisita-Horn index. The public reads were quality trimmed at Q25 with fastp and then assembled into clones with MiXCR by TCRdb, keeping productive beta chains. Entries are consolidated by CDR3 protein sequence, retaining the most common genes and DNA. The authors' filters were not applied to this entry. The sample table holds 300,000 to 350,000 distinct CDR3 sequences, of which around a sixth were seen once. The ten largest clones take up roughly an eighth of the sample.

Patients with ophthalmopathy had moderately to severely active disease, with a Clinical Activity Score of 3 or more, a NOSPECS grade of 4 or more, and a disease duration of less than 3 months. Patients with other autoimmune diseases, uncontrolled infections, pregnancy or lactation were excluded from the study. Clinical symptoms, serum thyroxine, TRAb, thyroid ultrasound and orbital computed tomography were used for diagnosis. Ficoll-Paque density gradient centrifugation was used to isolate PBMCs from about 9.4 ml of fresh peripheral blood. Total RNA was extracted using Trizol reagent, and RNA quality was checked on an Agilent 2100 Bioanalyzer. Points on this clonotype: What antigen it recognizes has not been identified. No much larger clone exists at a distance of one base, and base qualities are not known.

The chain was built from TRBV5-1 and TRBJ2-2; perhaps TRBD1 is the D gene, with 7 bases matching. This clonotype was obtained from an adult man with Graves' ophthalmopathy. Source material: peripheral blood. The nucleotides are TGCGCCAGCAGCTTTCCCACAGGGGAGGACACCGGGGAGCTGTTTTTT. The encoded protein is CASSFPTGEDTGELFF.